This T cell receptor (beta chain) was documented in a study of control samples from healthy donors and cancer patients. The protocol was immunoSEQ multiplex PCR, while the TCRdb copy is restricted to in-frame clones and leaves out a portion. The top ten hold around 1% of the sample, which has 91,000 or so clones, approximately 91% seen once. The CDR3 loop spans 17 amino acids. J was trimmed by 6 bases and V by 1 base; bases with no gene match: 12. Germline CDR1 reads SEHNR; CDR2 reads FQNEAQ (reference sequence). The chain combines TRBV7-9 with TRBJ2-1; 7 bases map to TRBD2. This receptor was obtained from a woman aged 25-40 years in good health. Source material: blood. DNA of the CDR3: TGTGCCAGCAGCTTAGAAAGGGGCGGGAGTTCCCCCAATGAGCAGTTCTTC. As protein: CASSLERGGSSPNEQFF.